This is a list of T cell receptor beta chains from one sample in a study of PD-1 blockade in classical Hodgkin lymphoma. Clones were read by immunoSEQ multiplex PCR, and TCRdb kept only the in-frame ones, dropping some. The table lists over 80,000 clones, around 80% of them singletons. Sequenced material: peripheral blood mononuclear cells (PBMCs), taken before the fourth cycle of nivolumab. Receptors were obtained from a human donor with classical Hodgkin lymphoma. CDR3s include the opening cysteine and the closing phenylalanine or tryptophan. Each record gives: J gene, clone size, D gene, V gene, CDR3 DNA, CDR3 protein. D genes are given only for firm matches. The size field is filled for only some rows; it gives once, few, many or a size class.

>TRBJ2-6|.|.|TRBV25-1
TGTGCCAGCAGTGGAGCTGGGGCCAACGTCCTGACTTTC
CASSGAGANVLTF
>TRBJ1-4|.|.|TRBV30
TGTGCCTGGACTTTCGCTGGTTACAGTAATGAAAAACTGTTTTTT
CAWTFAGYSNEKLFF
>TRBJ2-1|.|TRBD1|TRBV19
TGTGCCAGTACCCGAAGGTCCGGACAGGGATCCTACAATGAGCAGTTCTTC
CASTRRSGQGSYNEQFF
>TRBJ1-4|.|TRBD1|TRBV5-1
TGCGCCAGCAGCTTGGTTCCAACAGGGGGTAGTGAAAAACTGTTTTTT
CASSLVPTGGSEKLFF
>TRBJ2-5|.|TRBD1|TRBV9
TGTGCCAGCAACCCGACAGGGGGAGAGACCCAGTACTTC
CASNPTGGETQYF
>TRBJ2-6|.|.|TRBV29-1
TGCAGCGTTGGGCCCGCTTCTGGGGCCAACGTCCTGACTTTC
CSVGPASGANVLTF
>TRBJ2-4|few|.|TRBV5-6
TGTGCCAGCTTACACTTCAGGGATCTAGCCAAAAACATTCAGTACTTC
CASLHFRDLAKNIQYF
>TRBJ1-2|.|TRBD1|TRBV28
TGTGCCAGCAGGCTACTCGGGACAGACTATGGCTACACCTTC
CASRLLGTDYGYTF
>TRBJ1-2|.|TRBD1|TRBV19
TGTGCCAGTAGTATAGGCCGGGACAGGTACTATGGCTACACCTTC
CASSIGRDRYYGYTF
>TRBJ1-5|.|.|TRBV5-6
TGTGCCAGCAGATACGTGGGGGGATATCTTAGCAATCAGCCCCAGCATTTT
CASRYVGGYLSNQPQHF
>TRBJ1-2|.|.|TRBV7-2
TGTGCCAGCCGACCCGCACCGGAGGCGAACCTTTATGGCTACACCTTC
CASRPAPEANLYGYTF
>TRBJ2-7|.|.|TRBV11-2
TGTGCCAGCAGCTTCGGCACCACCTACGAGCAGTACTTC
CASSFGTTYEQYF
>TRBJ1-2|.|.|TRBV6-6
TGTGCCAGCCAAATAGCCCGTTCAGGTTTCGACGGCTACACCTTC
CASQIARSGFDGYTF
>TRBJ1-2|.|.|TRBV6-5
TGTGCCAGCAGTTACGAGGGGCCTAACTATGGCTACACCTTC
CASSYEGPNYGYTF
>TRBJ2-7|.|.|TRBV10-3
TGTGCCATCAGCGGCTACTCCTACGAGCAGTACTTC
CAISGYSYEQYF
>TRBJ1-1|.|.|TRBV11-3
TGTGCCAGCAGCTTAACAGGGAACACTGAAGCTTTCTTT
CASSLTGNTEAFF
>TRBJ1-2|few|.|TRBV7-2
TGTGCCAGCGCTGAGTTGTCACAGGGCCACCTTCGAGGCTACACCTTC
CASAELSQGHLRGYTF